The rows below give T cell receptor beta chains drawn from one sample of a study of blood T cell repertoires in COVID-19. The data were produced by immunoSEQ multiplex PCR, yet TCRdb's version contains in-frame clones alone and is incomplete. Of 250,000 to 350,000 clones listed, more than 70% are singletons. Sequencing was performed on peripheral blood. The receptors were gathered from a woman aged 50 to 60 who had recovered from COVID-19. CDR3s include the opening cysteine and the closing phenylalanine or tryptophan. Each record gives: V gene, clone size, J gene, CDR3 protein. Clone size is shown for a subset of rows, as once, few, many or a class of expanded clone.

v_gene: TRBV6-2/TRBV6-3
abundance: -
j_gene: TRBJ2-2
CDR3aa: CASSSVAGLGTGELFF

v_gene: TRBV28
abundance: -
j_gene: TRBJ2-6
CDR3aa: CASSLTWGVAGANVLTF

v_gene: TRBV30
abundance: few
j_gene: TRBJ1-5
CDR3aa: CAWSVRSNQPQHF

v_gene: TRBV24-1
abundance: -
j_gene: TRBJ1-2
CDR3aa: CATSDSGDSTRGYTF

v_gene: TRBV18
abundance: -
j_gene: TRBJ2-5
CDR3aa: CASSPRPSSPRRETQYF

v_gene: TRBV7-2
abundance: -
j_gene: TRBJ2-4
CDR3aa: CASSLSEGRGNIQYF

v_gene: TRBV18
abundance: -
j_gene: TRBJ2-1
CDR3aa: CASSTINRENEQFF

v_gene: TRBV5-1
abundance: -
j_gene: TRBJ1-2
CDR3aa: CASSLSPGVDYGYTF

v_gene: TRBV10-3
abundance: once
j_gene: TRBJ2-5
CDR3aa: CAISERSGGTTETQYF

v_gene: TRBV9
abundance: once
j_gene: TRBJ2-2
CDR3aa: CASARVAGELFF

v_gene: TRBV6-5
abundance: -
j_gene: TRBJ1-1
CDR3aa: CASSYSGVGTEAFF

v_gene: TRBV9
abundance: -
j_gene: TRBJ2-3
CDR3aa: CASSVDLAGGGTQYF

v_gene: TRBV5-6
abundance: -
j_gene: TRBJ1-2
CDR3aa: CASNNMGRGYTF

v_gene: TRBV7-2
abundance: -
j_gene: TRBJ2-1
CDR3aa: CASSRPRSGSGKNEQFF

v_gene: TRBV29-1
abundance: -
j_gene: TRBJ2-7
CDR3aa: CSVGQGDFYEQYF

v_gene: TRBV7-9
abundance: -
j_gene: TRBJ2-5
CDR3aa: CASSLMGGKETQYF

v_gene: TRBV5-4
abundance: -
j_gene: TRBJ2-5
CDR3aa: CASSKVASGIQETQYF

v_gene: TRBV29-1
abundance: once
j_gene: TRBJ2-3
CDR3aa: CSVGGLAGATDTQYF

v_gene: TRBV19
abundance: -
j_gene: TRBJ2-2
CDR3aa: CASSSSGGGSNTGELFF

v_gene: TRBV30
abundance: -
j_gene: TRBJ1-1
CDR3aa: CAWLRITEAFF

v_gene: TRBV11-1
abundance: -
j_gene: TRBJ2-7
CDR3aa: CASSLAGTSGEQYF

v_gene: TRBV6-5
abundance: -
j_gene: TRBJ1-3
CDR3aa: CASSFDRDSGNTIYF

v_gene: TRBV7-8
abundance: -
j_gene: TRBJ2-7
CDR3aa: CASSPAQGGYEQYF

v_gene: TRBV28
abundance: -
j_gene: TRBJ2-7
CDR3aa: CASSSRTGGLMYEQYF

v_gene: TRBV29-1
abundance: few
j_gene: TRBJ2-1
CDR3aa: CSVGQGYNEQFF

v_gene: TRBV5-1
abundance: -
j_gene: TRBJ2-5
CDR3aa: CASSPGVGTGETQYF

v_gene: TRBV7-2
abundance: few
j_gene: TRBJ2-7
CDR3aa: CATKGGQSYEQYF

v_gene: TRBV5-1
abundance: -
j_gene: TRBJ2-2
CDR3aa: CASSLVLAGGSNTGELFF

v_gene: TRBV7-2
abundance: -
j_gene: TRBJ2-2
CDR3aa: CASSLGGQGATLNTGELFF

v_gene: TRBV27
abundance: -
j_gene: TRBJ2-7
CDR3aa: CASSLLAGGTGRNEQYF

v_gene: TRBV6-5
abundance: -
j_gene: TRBJ2-7
CDR3aa: CASGYRFSYEQYF

v_gene: TRBV6-2/TRBV6-3
abundance: -
j_gene: TRBJ2-1
CDR3aa: CASSTLAGGYNEQFF

v_gene: TRBV29-1
abundance: once
j_gene: TRBJ1-1
CDR3aa: CSAVVLTGSTEAFF

v_gene: TRBV3-1/TRBV3-2
abundance: -
j_gene: TRBJ2-1
CDR3aa: CASSQVSGFSYNEQFF

v_gene: TRBV19
abundance: -
j_gene: TRBJ2-5
CDR3aa: CASSHPGLAGGRETQYF

v_gene: TRBV5-5
abundance: -
j_gene: TRBJ2-5
CDR3aa: CASSSLFNAFQETQYF

v_gene: TRBV27
abundance: -
j_gene: TRBJ1-1
CDR3aa: CASSRTGLLNTEAFF

v_gene: TRBV9
abundance: -
j_gene: TRBJ2-1
CDR3aa: CASSVGLAGGYKVGEQFF

v_gene: TRBV30
abundance: -
j_gene: TRBJ2-7
CDR3aa: CAWSGGGGAREQYF

v_gene: TRBV7-9
abundance: few
j_gene: TRBJ1-1
CDR3aa: CASSPQGGVNTEAFF

v_gene: TRBV7-2
abundance: -
j_gene: TRBJ2-2
CDR3aa: CASSLGTIAGELFF

v_gene: TRBV27
abundance: -
j_gene: TRBJ2-7
CDR3aa: CASSPAAGSYEQYF

v_gene: TRBV19
abundance: -
j_gene: TRBJ1-1
CDR3aa: CASSIPLGQGTEAFF